This T cell receptor (beta chain) was found in a study of technical replicates of blood from a few donors. Germline V gives CDR1 GTSNPN, CDR2 SVGIG (reference sequence). This CDR3 is built from 12 residues. V was cut by 1 base and J by 4 bases, with 5 bases left in between. Using immunoSEQ multiplex PCR, the repertoire was profiled, and TCRdb retains in-frame clones only, with some absent. The sample consists of tens of thousands of clones, 85% to 90% of them appearing once. J is TRBJ1-5 and V is TRBV30, with unresolved D. Sequenced sample: PBMCs. This TCR came from a human donor in good health. Some clones in this sample may be carry-over from other donors' samples. CDR3 loop: CAWSDPNQPQHF. DNA for the CDR3: TGTGCCTGGAGTGATCCTAATCAGCCCCAGCATTTT.